This record looks at one T cell receptor (beta chain) sequence and its context. J gave up 7 bases and V 0 bases, and 14 bases lay outside the gene matches. The CDR3 is 19 amino acids. Per the germline V gene, CDR1 is MNHEY and CDR2 is SMNVEV (reference sequence). This sample is part of a study of ipilimumab plus nivolumab after autologous stem cell transplantation. Assay: immunoSEQ multiplex PCR; the TCRdb copy retains only in-frame clones and omits some. The sample holds over 80,000 clones, 65% to 85% seen once. This receptor was obtained from a male donor with diffuse large B-cell lymphoma. Sequenced material: PBMCs, taken in a trial of ipilimumab plus nivolumab as post-transplant consolidation. The V call is TRBV27, the J call TRBJ2-3, with 12 bases that match TRBD2. The chain's CDR3 is CASSLSPPGLAGLVNTQYF. In DNA form, the CDR3 reads TGTGCCAGCAGTTTATCGCCCCCGGGACTAGCGGGCCTAGTGAATACGCAGTATTTT.